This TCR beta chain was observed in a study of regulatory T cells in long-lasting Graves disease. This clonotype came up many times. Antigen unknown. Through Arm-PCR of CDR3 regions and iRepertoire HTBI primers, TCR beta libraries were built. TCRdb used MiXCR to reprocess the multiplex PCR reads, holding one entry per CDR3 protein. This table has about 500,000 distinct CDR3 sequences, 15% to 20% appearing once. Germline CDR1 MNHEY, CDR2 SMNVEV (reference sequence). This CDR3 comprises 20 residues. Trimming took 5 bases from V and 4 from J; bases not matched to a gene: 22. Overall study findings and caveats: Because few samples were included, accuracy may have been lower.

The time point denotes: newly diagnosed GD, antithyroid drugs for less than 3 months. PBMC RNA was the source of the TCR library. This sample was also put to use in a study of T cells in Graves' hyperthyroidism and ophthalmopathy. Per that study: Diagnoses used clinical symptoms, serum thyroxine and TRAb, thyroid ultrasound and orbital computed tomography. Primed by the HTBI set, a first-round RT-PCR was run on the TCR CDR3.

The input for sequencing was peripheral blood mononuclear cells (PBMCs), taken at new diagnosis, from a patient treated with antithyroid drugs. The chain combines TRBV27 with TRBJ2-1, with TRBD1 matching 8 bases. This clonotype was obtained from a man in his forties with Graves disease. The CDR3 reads CASSHTGTGVPLDKYNEQFF. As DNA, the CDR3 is TGTGCCAGCAGTCATACCGGGACAGGAGTACCATTGGACAAATACAATGAGCAGTTCTTC.